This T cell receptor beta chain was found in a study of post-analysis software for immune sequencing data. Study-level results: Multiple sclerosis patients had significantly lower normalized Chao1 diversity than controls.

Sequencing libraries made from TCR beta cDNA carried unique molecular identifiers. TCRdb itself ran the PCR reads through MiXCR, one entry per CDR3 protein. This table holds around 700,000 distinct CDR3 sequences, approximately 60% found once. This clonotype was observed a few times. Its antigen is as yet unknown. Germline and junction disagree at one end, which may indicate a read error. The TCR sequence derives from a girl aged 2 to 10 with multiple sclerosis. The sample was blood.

The CDR3: CASSLGQGSYGYTF. The CDR3 DNA is TGTGCCAGCAGTTTAGGACAGGGTTCCTATGGCTACACCTTC. V and J are TRBV7-2 and TRBJ1-2; the match to TRBD1 covers 8 bases. CDR3 length: 14 amino acids. The germline CDR1 and CDR2 sequences are SGHTA and FQGNSA.